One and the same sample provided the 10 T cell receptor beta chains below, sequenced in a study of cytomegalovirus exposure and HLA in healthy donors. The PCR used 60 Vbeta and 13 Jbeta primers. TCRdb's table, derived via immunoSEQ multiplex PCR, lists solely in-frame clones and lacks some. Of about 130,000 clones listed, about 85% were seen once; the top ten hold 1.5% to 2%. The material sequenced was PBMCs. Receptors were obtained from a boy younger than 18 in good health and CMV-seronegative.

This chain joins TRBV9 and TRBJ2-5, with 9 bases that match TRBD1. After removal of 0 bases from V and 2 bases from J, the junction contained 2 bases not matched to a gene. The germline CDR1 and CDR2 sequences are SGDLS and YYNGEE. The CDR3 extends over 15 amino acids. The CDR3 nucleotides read TGTGCCAGCAGCGTAGGGGACAGGGATCAAGAGACCCAGTACTTC. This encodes CASSVGDRDQETQYF.

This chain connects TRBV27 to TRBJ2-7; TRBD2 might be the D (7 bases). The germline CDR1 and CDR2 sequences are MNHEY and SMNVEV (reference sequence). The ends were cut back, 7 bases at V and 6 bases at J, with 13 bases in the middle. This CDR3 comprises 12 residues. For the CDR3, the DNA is TGTGCCAGCAAAGAGGGGGGGGGCGAGCAGTACTTC. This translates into CASKEGGGEQYF.

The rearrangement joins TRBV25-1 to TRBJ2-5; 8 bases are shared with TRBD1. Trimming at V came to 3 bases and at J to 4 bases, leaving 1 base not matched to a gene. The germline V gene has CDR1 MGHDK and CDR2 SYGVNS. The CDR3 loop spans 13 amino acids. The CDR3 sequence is CASSETGVETQYF. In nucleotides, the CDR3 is TGTGCCAGCAGTGAGACAGGGGTAGAGACCCAGTACTTC.

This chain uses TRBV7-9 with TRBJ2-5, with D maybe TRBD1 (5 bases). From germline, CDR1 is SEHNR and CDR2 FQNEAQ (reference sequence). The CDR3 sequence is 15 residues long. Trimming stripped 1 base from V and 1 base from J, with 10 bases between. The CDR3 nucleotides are TGTGCCAGCAGCTTAGAAGTCAGGGCCCAAGAGACCCAGTACTTC. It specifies CASSLEVRAQETQYF.

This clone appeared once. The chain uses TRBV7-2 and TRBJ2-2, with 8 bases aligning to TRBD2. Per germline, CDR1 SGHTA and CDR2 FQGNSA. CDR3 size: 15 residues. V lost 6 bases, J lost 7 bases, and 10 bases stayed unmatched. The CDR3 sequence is CASRPEERGSGELFF. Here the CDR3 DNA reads TGTGCCAGCAGGCCCGAGGAGCGGGGGAGCGGGGAGCTGTTTTTT. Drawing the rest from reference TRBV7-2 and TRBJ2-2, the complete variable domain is GAGVSQSPSNKVTEKGKDVELRCDPISGHTALYWYRQSLGQGLEFLIYFQGNSAPDKSGLPSDRFSAERTGGSVSTLTIQRTQQEDSAVYLCASRPEERGSGELFFGEGSRLTVL.

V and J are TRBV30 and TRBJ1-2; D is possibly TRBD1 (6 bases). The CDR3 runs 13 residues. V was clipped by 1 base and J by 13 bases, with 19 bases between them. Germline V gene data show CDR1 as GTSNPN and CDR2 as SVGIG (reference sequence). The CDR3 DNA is TGTGCCTGGAGTGGGATGGGGGCCCCATTCGCCACCTTC. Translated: CAWSGMGAPFATF.

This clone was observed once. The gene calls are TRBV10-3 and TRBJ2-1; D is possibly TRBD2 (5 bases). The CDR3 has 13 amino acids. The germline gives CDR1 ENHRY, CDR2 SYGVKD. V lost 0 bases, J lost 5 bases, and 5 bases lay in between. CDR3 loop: CAISESGNNEQFF. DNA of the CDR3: TGTGCCATCAGTGAGTCCGGGAACAATGAGCAGTTCTTC.

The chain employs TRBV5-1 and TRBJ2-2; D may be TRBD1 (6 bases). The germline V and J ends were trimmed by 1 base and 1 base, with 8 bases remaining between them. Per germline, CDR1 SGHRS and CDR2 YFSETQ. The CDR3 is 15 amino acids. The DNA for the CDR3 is TGCGCCAGCAGCTTGACAGGGCGGAACACCGGGGAGCTGTTTTTT. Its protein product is CASSLTGRNTGELFF. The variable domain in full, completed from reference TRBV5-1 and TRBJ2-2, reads KAGVTQTPRYLIKTRGQQVTLSCSPISGHRSVSWYQQTPGQGLQFLFEYFSETQRNKGNFPGRFSGRQFSNSRSEMNVSTLELGDSALYLCASSLTGRNTGELFFGEGSRLTVL.

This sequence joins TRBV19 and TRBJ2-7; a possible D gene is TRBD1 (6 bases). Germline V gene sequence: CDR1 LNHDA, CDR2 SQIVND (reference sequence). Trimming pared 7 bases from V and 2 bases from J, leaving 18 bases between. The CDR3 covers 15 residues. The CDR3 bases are TGTGCCAGTACTAATGGACAGACTCACACCTACGAGCAGTACTTC. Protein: CASTNGQTHTYEQYF.

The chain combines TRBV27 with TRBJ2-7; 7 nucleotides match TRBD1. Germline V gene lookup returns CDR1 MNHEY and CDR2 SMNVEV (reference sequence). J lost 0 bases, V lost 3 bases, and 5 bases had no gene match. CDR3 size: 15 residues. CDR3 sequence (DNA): TGTGCCAGCAGTTTCAGGGACAGCTACTCCTACGAGCAGTACTTC. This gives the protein CASSFRDSYSYEQYF.